Shown below are 17 T cell receptor beta chains from a single sample sequenced in a study of CD8 T cells in ankylosing spondylitis. A single record per CDR3 protein comes from TCRdb applying MiXCR to the 5' RACE reads. In the table there are just over 300,000 distinct CDR3 sequences, less than 25% of which are singletons. The material sequenced was blood, either unsorted or a sorted T cell fraction (not recorded which). The source of these receptors is a female donor with ankylosing spondylitis or in good health (not recorded which).

This clonotype turned up a few times. The chain carries TRBV12-3 or TRBV12-4 and TRBJ2-7, with 7 bases matching TRBD2. The J segment lost 2 bases and the V segment lost 5 bases, leaving 3 bases of the junction unmatched. The CDR3 length is 13 residues. CDR3: CASSRGDPYEQYF. As DNA, the CDR3 is TGTGCCAGCAGTCGGGGGGATCCCTACGAGCAGTACTTC.

This clonotype was counted between two and nine times. The chain recombines TRBV7-2 with TRBJ2-1, with TRBD2 identical over 7 bases. Germline CDR1 and CDR2: SGHTA and FQGNSA. The CDR3 contains 15 residues. V trimming: 1 base; J trimming: 4 bases; junction bases outside the gene matches: 4. The CDR3 loop is CASSLVGDYYNEQFF. The CDR3 DNA follows: TGTGCCAGCAGCTTAGTGGGGGACTATTACAATGAGCAGTTCTTC.

As for this clonotype: The junction departs from the called germline gene at one end, perhaps through a read error. The rearrangement joins TRBV7-2 to TRBJ2-7, with TRBD2 identical over 8 bases. The CDR3 has 14 residues. CDR1 SGHTA and CDR2 FQGNSA come from the germline V gene. In nucleotides, the CDR3 is TGTGCCACCCCCTCCCCTGGCGGGAGGCCGCGTATCTTTTGG. This gives the protein CATPSPGGRPRIFW.

This clonotype was seen at least ten times. The chain links TRBV12-3 or TRBV12-4 to TRBJ1-3, with a tentative D call TRBD1 (5 bases). The CDR3 has 15 residues. The V end lost 5 bases, the J end lost 0 bases, and 11 bases lay between the germline ends. The DNA for the CDR3 is TGTGCCAGCAGTCTGACAGTTTACTCTGGAAACACCATATATTTT. Its protein is CASSLTVYSGNTIYF.

CDR3 sequence: CSASDYEQYF. In nucleotides, the CDR3 is TGCAGTGCTAGCGACTACGAGCAGTACTTC. The chain couples TRBV20-1 to TRBJ2-7; D unclear. In germline, CDR1 is DFQATT, CDR2 SNEGSKA (reference sequence). The CDR3 is 10 amino acids. V was pared by 3 bases and J by 3 bases, with 3 bases between.

Concerning this clonotype: The germline gene is not matched at one end of the junction; a read error may be the cause. The chain links TRBV20-1 to TRBJ1-5; 7 bases line up with TRBD1. The length of the CDR3 is 13 residues. In germline, CDR1 is DFQATT, CDR2 SNEGSKA (reference sequence). The CDR3 loop reads CSARGTDNQPQHF. The CDR3 DNA reads as TGCAGTGCGAGAGGGACAGACAATCAGCCCCAGCATTTT.

This chain connects TRBV6-2 or TRBV6-3 to TRBJ2-1, with TRBD1 identical over 11 bases. Trimming removed 5 bases from V and 14 bases from J; junction bases left unmatched: 2. The germline V gene has CDR1 MNHEY and CDR2 SVGEGT. The CDR3 runs 11 residues. The CDR3 here is CASSQGQGEFF. The CDR3 DNA follows: TGTGCCAGCAGTCAGGGACAGGGGGAGTTCTTC.

In the case of this clonotype: A clone one base away is much larger, so this may be a read error. The rearrangement links TRBV5-1 to TRBJ2-1; maybe TRBD2 (5 bases). The CDR3 spans 15 residues. V was cut by 4 bases and J by 8 bases, with 19 bases left in between. Germline lookup yields CDR1 SGHRS and CDR2 YFSETQ. The CDR3 DNA reads TGCGCCAGCAGCCCACCTAGCAGGAGTACCCATGAGCAGTTCTTC. Translation: CASSPPSRSTHEQFF.

The V call is TRBV11-2, the J call TRBJ2-3; tentatively, D is TRBD1 (5 bases). V lost 4 bases and J lost 6, with 17 bases in between. The CDR3 contains 15 residues. The germline CDR1 and CDR2 sequences are SGHAT and FQNNGV. The CDR3 loop reads CASSSRTQGWDTQYF. Written as DNA, the CDR3 is TGTGCCAGCAGCTCCCGGACCCAGGGTTGGGATACGCAGTATTTT.

The table lists this clonotype with a few counts. This rearrangement joins TRBV25-1 to TRBJ2-1; weak D call: TRBD1 (6 bases). The V gene lost 4 bases and the J gene lost 5 bases, with 9 bases spanning the gap. CDR3 length equals 13 residues. The germline V gene has CDR1 MGHDK and CDR2 SYGVNS. CDR3 region: CASSGWTDNEQFF. DNA of the CDR3: TGTGCCAGCAGTGGGTGGACAGACAATGAGCAGTTCTTC.

The V and J genes are TRBV7-6 and TRBJ2-3; D is unclear. V lost 6 bases, J lost 2 bases, and 9 bases lay in between. The CDR3 spans 13 residues. Germline loops: CDR1 SGHVS, CDR2 FNYEAQ. The CDR3 DNA follows: TGTGCCAGCAGTCATAGCCCCACAGATACGCAGTATTTT. Translated, it gives CASSHSPTDTQYF.

This clonotype was observed a handful of times. J is TRBJ1-2 and V is TRBV20-1; the D is unclear. Germline V CDR1 and CDR2: DFQATT, SNEGSKA (reference sequence). V dropped 5 bases and J dropped 7 bases, with 14 bases sitting between them. The CDR3 has 12 residues. The CDR3, as DNA: TGCAGTGCTCACGCCCAGGTTGGTGGCTACACCTTC. This sequence encodes CSAHAQVGGYTF.

The CDR3 DNA reads as TGTGCCAGTACCAACACCCGAGGGCTGACGGCTTTCTTT. This gives the protein CASTNTRGLTAFF. The chain couples TRBV19 to TRBJ1-1; D not resolved. The CDR3 covers 13 residues. V shed 7 bases and J shed 11 bases, with 20 bases lying between them. Germline V gives CDR1 LNHDA, CDR2 SQIVND (reference sequence).

This clonotype has just a few counts. The chain has TRBV29-1 and TRBJ2-7; 12 nucleotides align to TRBD2. Germline CDR1 is SQVTM and CDR2 is ANQGSEA. The CDR3 has 19 residues. The trim removed 6 bases at V and 0 bases at J, leaving 18 bases unmatched. In DNA form, the CDR3 reads TGCAGCGTGAGAGGGACTAGCGGGCAATTACTCTTACCCTCCTACGAGCAGTACTTC. As protein: CSVRGTSGQLLLPSYEQYF.

The rearrangement joins TRBV12-3 or TRBV12-4 to TRBJ2-1; 7 bases map to TRBD2. This CDR3 is 16 amino acids long. The J segment lost 2 bases and the V segment lost 0 bases, leaving 4 bases of the junction unmatched. CDR3 loop: CASSLAGGGPYNEQFF. CDR3 in DNA: TGTGCCAGCAGTTTAGCTGGGGGAGGGCCCTACAATGAGCAGTTCTTC.

The chain links TRBV28 to TRBJ1-2; D may be TRBD1 (5 bases). Germline-derived CDR1 and CDR2 are MDHEN and SYDVKM. V was trimmed by 6 bases and J by 9 bases, leaving 17 bases between them. CDR3 size: 13 residues. CDR3 region: CASSLGHLGRYTF. Here the CDR3 DNA reads TGTGCCAGCAGCCTGGGGCATCTAGGACGCTACACCTTC.

This clonotype was detected only a few times. The germline gene is not matched at one end of the junction; a read error may be the cause. V is TRBV20-1 and J is TRBJ2-1; 11 nucleotides line up with TRBD2. Germline V lookup: CDR1 DFQATT, CDR2 SNEGSKA (reference sequence). The CDR3 contains 15 residues. CDR3 sequence: CSAGSTSGSYDEQFF. In DNA, the CDR3 is TGCAGTGCTGGGTCCACTAGCGGGAGCTACGATGAGCAGTTCTTC.